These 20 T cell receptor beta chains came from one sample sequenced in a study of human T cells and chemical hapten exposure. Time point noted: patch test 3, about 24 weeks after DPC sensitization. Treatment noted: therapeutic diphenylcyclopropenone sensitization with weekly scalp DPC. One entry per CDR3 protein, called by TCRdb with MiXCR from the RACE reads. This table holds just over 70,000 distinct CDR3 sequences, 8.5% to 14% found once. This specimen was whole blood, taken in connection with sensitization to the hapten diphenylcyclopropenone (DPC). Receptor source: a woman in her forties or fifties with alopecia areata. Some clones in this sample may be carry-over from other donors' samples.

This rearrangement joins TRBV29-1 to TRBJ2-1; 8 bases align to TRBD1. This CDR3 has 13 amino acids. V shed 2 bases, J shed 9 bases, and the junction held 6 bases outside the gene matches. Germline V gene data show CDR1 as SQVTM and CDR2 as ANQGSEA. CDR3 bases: TGCAGCGTTGAACCGACAGGGGCTAGTGAGCAGTTCTTC. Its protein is CSVEPTGASEQFF.

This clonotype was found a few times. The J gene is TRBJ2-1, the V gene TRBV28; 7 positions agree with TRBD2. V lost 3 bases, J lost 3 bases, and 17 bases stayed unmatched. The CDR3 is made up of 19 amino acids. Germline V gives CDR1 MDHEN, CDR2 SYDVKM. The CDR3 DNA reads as TGTGCCAGCAGTTTCTCATGGGGTCGTGGCGGGGGAATCTACAATGAGCAGTTCTTC. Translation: CASSFSWGRGGGIYNEQFF.

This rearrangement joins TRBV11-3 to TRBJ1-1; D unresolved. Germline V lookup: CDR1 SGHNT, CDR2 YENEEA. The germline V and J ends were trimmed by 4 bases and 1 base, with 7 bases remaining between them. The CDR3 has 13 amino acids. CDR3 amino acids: CASSYEANTEAFF. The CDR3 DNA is TGTGCCAGCAGCTATGAAGCGAACACTGAAGCTTTCTTT.

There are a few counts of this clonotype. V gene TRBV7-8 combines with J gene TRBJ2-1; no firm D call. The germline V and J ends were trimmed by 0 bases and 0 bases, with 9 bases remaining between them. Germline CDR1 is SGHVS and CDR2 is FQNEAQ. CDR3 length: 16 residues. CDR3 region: CASSLARLSSYNEQFF. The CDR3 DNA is TGTGCCAGCAGCTTAGCGCGGTTGAGCTCCTACAATGAGCAGTTCTTC. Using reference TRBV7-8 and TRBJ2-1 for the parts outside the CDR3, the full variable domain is GAGVSQSPRYKVAKRGQDVALRCDPISGHVSLFWYQQALGQGPEFLTYFQNEAQLDKSGLPSDRFFAERPEGSVSTLKIQRTQQEDSAVYLCASSLARLSSYNEQFFGPGTRLTVL.

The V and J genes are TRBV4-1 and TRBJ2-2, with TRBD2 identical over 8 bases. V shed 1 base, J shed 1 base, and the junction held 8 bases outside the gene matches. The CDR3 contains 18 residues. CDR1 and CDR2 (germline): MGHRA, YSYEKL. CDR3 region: CASSQVSGTRGNTGELFF. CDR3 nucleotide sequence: TGCGCCAGCAGCCAAGTTTCCGGGACTAGAGGGAACACCGGGGAGCTGTTTTTT.

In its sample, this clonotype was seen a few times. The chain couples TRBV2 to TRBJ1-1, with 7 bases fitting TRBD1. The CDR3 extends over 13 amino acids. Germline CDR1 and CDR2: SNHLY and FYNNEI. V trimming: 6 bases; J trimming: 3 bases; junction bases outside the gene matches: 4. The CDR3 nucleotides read TGTGCCAGCAGGAACAGGGGATACACTGAAGCTTTCTTT. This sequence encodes CASRNRGYTEAFF.

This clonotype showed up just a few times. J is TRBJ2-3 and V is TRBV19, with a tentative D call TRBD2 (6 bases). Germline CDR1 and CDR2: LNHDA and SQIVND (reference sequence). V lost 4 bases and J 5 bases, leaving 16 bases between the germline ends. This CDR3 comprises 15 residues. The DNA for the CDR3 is TGTGCCAGTAGTACCGGAGGGGCATTGGGAGATACGCAGTATTTT. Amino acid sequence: CASSTGGALGDTQYF.

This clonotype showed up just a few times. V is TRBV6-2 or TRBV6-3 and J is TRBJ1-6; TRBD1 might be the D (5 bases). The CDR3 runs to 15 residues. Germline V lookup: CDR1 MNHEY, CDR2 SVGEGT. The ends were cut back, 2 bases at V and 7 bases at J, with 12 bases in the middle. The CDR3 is CASSYPGPTNSPLHF. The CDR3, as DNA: TGTGCCAGCAGTTACCCGGGACCGACAAATTCACCCCTCCACTTT.

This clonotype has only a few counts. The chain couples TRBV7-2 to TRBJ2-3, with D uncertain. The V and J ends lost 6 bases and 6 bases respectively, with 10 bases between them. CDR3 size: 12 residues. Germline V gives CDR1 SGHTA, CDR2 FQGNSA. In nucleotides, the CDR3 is TGTGCCAGCAGTCCTTATGCGGATACGCAGTATTTT. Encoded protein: CASSPYADTQYF.

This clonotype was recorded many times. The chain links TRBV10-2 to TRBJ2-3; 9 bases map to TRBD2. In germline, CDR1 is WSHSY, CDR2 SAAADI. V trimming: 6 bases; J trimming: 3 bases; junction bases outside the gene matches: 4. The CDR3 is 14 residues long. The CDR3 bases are TGCGCCAGCAGGGCGGGGGGGTCTACAGATACGCAGTATTTT. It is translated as CASRAGGSTDTQYF.

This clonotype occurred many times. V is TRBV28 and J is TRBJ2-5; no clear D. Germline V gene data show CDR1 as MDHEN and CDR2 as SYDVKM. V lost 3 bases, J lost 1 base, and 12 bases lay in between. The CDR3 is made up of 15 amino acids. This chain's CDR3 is CASSFGPPPQETQYF. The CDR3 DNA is TGTGCCAGCAGTTTCGGACCCCCCCCCCAAGAGACCCAGTACTTC.

The chain's CDR3 is CASSQEQVGKLNTEAFF. The DNA of the CDR3 is TGCGCCAGCAGCCAAGAACAGGTCGGGAAACTGAACACTGAAGCTTTCTTT. The chain joins TRBV4-3 to TRBJ1-1, with a weak D call TRBD1 (5 bases). This CDR3 has 17 residues. V was trimmed by 0 bases and J by 0 bases, leaving 14 bases between them. The germline V gene has CDR1 LGHNA and CDR2 YSLEER.

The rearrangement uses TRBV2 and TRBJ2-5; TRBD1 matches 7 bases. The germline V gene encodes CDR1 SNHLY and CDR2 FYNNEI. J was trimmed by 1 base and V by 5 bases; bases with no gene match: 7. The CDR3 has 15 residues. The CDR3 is CASSQQGTVQETQYF. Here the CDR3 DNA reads TGTGCCAGCAGTCAACAGGGGACCGTCCAAGAGACCCAGTACTTC.

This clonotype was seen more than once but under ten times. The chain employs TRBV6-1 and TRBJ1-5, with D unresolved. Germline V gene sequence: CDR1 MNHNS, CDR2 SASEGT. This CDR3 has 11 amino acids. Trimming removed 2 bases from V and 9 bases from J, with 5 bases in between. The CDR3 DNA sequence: TGTGCCAGCAGTGAACCCTCGCCCCAGCATTTT. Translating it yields CASSEPSPQHF.

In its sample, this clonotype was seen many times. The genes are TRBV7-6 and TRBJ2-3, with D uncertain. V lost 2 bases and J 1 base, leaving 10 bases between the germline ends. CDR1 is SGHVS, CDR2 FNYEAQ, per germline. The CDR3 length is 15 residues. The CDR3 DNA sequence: TGTGCCAGCAGCTTAATAACCGCCCGCACAGATACGCAGTATTTT. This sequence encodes CASSLITARTDTQYF.

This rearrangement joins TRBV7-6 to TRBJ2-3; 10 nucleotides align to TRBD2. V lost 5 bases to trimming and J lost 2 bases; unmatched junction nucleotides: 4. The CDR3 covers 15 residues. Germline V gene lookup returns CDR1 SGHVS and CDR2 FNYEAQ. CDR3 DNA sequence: TGTGCCAGCAGCAAAGCGGGAGGGTACACAGATACGCAGTATTTT. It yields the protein CASSKAGGYTDTQYF.

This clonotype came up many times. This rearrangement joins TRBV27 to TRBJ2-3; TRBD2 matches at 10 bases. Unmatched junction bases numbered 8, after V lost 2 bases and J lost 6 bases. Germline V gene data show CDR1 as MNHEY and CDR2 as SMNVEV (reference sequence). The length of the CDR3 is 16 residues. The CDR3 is CASSLIGAGGRDTQYF. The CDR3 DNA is TGTGCCAGCAGTTTAATCGGAGCGGGGGGGCGGGATACGCAGTATTTT.

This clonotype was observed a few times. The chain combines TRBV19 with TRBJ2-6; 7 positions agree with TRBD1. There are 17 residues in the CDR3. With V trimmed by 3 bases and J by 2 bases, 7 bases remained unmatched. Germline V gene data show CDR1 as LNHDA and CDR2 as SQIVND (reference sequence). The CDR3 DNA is TGTGCCAGTAGTATGACAAAACAGGGGACTGGGGCCAACGTCCTGACTTTC. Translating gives CASSMTKQGTGANVLTF.

CDR3: CASSLRGGELFF. In DNA form, the CDR3 reads TGTGCCAGCAGTCTTAGAGGCGGGGAGCTGTTTTTT. The chain recombines TRBV28 with TRBJ2-2; unclear D gene. V dropped 5 bases and J dropped 7 bases, with 8 bases sitting between them. The CDR3 covers 12 residues. Germline V gene sequence: CDR1 MDHEN, CDR2 SYDVKM.

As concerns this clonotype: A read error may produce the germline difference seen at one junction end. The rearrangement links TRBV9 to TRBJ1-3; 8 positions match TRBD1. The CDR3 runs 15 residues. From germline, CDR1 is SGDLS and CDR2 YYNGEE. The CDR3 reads CASSISQGAGNTIHF. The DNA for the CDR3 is TGTGCCAGCAGCATCAGTCAGGGGGCCGGAAACACCATACATTTT.